The 16 T cell receptor beta chains in this list originate from one sample, sequenced in a study of CD8+CD57+ T cells in acquired aplastic anemia. Investigators profiled TCR beta VDJ and CDR3 from genomic DNA template. MiXCR was run by TCRdb on the reads, yielding one entry per CDR3 protein. The sample holds approximately 220,000 distinct CDR3 sequences; under 50% are singletons and the top ten take approximately 20%. CD8+CD57+ cell expansion had been shown by flow cytometry in patients chosen for sequencing. Sequencing was carried out using sorted CD4+, CD8+, or CD8+CD57+ T cells (not recorded which) from PBMCs. Receptors were obtained from a human donor with aplastic anemia.

Details on this clonotype: This may stem from a read error, because a much larger clone lies one nucleotide away. The CDR3 coding sequence is TGTGCCAGCAGCTACAGGTGCGCTGAAGCTTTCTTT. This translates into CASSYRCAEAFF. The chain links TRBV5-5 to TRBJ1-1; a weak D match, TRBD1 (5 bases). V lost 3 bases to trimming and J lost 6 bases, with 9 bases between them. Germline CDR1 reads SGHKS; CDR2 reads YYEKEE (reference sequence). CDR3 size: 12 residues.

The chain employs TRBV20-1 and TRBJ2-2, with D unclear. This CDR3 has 14 residues. Trimming pared 0 bases from V and 2 bases from J, leaving 7 bases between. CDR1 and CDR2 (germline): DFQATT, SNEGSKA (reference sequence). CDR3 protein: CSARDGLNTGELFF. Written as DNA, the CDR3 is TGCAGTGCTAGAGACGGTTTAAACACCGGGGAGCTGTTTTTT.

About this clonotype: Just one base apart from a much larger clone, this may be a read error. This chain connects TRBV5-1 to TRBJ1-1; tentative D call: TRBD1 (6 bases). Germline CDR1 reads SGHRS; CDR2 reads YFSETQ. The length of the CDR3 is 13 residues. The CDR3, as DNA: TGCGCCAGCAGTAAGGAAGGGGACACTGAAGCTTTATTT. It yields the protein CASSKEGDTEALF.

With regard to this clonotype: A much larger clone lies one base from this, so it may be a read error. The chain carries TRBV2 and TRBJ2-3, with D possibly matching TRBD1 (5 bases). Germline-derived CDR1 and CDR2 are SNHLY and FYNNEI. V lost 6 bases, J lost 2 bases, and 18 bases lay in between. The CDR3 loop spans 16 amino acids. CDR3 residues: CASSSGGARITDTQYF. CDR3 in DNA: TGTGCCAGCAGCTCGGGTGGGGCGCGAATCACAGATACGCAGTATTTT.

This clonotype occurred a few times. This chain connects TRBV20-1 to TRBJ2-3; 13 nucleotides align to TRBD2. V lost 6 bases, J lost 4 bases, and 1 base stayed unmatched. CDR1 is DFQATT, CDR2 SNEGSKA, per germline (reference sequence). The CDR3 length is 13 residues. CDR3 loop: CSAGLAGADTQYF. The CDR3 nucleotides read TGCAGTGCCGGACTAGCGGGGGCAGATACGCAGTATTTT.

As for this clonotype: This likely comes from a read error, as the CDR3 has no conserved phenylalanine or tryptophan at its end. The limits of the CDR3 on the DNA are not certain, so only TCRdb's listed CDR3 is given. V and J are TRBV7-2 and TRBJ1-4; the table's D call, TRBD1, has no DNA check behind it. Ends included, the CDR3 has 8 residues. Germline assignment: CDR1 SGHTA and CDR2 FQGNSA. Here the CDR3 reads CASSLPGM.

For this clonotype: Since no conserved phenylalanine or tryptophan closes the CDR3, a read error is the likely cause. The DNA is omitted, as the CDR3 cannot be located on it reliably, and the CDR3 follows TCRdb's listing. The chain couples TRBV2 to TRBJ1-6; TRBD1 reflects the table's D call only, with no check against the DNA. The germline V gene has CDR1 SNHLY and CDR2 FYNNEI. The CDR3 spans 16 residues, counting both ends. The CDR3 sequence: CASSERRGLNNSPLQS.

The genes are TRBV10-3 and TRBJ1-2; TRBD1 matches 7 bases. Germline-derived CDR1 and CDR2 are ENHRY and SYGVKD. Trimming at V came to 1 base and at J to 6 bases, leaving 8 bases not matched to a gene. This CDR3 has 15 residues. The CDR3 DNA reads TGTGCCATCAGTGAGTATGTATCGGGACAGAATGGCTACACCTTC. Protein sequence: CAISEYVSGQNGYTF.

In its sample, this clonotype was seen a few times. The gene calls are TRBV28 and TRBJ1-4; 8 bases align to TRBD1. Germline V lookup: CDR1 MDHEN, CDR2 SYDVKM. Trimming took 5 bases from V and 8 from J; bases not matched to a gene: 13. The CDR3 extends over 16 amino acids. The CDR3 coding sequence is TGTGCCAGCAGTACGAACACCAGACAGGGGTCCGAAAAACTGTTTTTT. It translates to CASSTNTRQGSEKLFF.

The gene calls are TRBV2 and TRBJ2-3, with TRBD2 matching 7 bases. Germline V gene data show CDR1 as SNHLY and CDR2 as FYNNEI. V was pared by 1 base and J by 4 bases, with 8 bases of the junction left unmatched. This CDR3 spans 16 amino acids. CDR3 residues: CASSEGGGGEADTQYF. DNA for the CDR3: TGTGCCAGCAGTGAAGGGGGCGGGGGAGAGGCAGATACGCAGTATTTT. The variable domain in full, with the rest retrieved from reference TRBV2 and TRBJ2-3, is EPEVTQTPSHQVTQMGQEVILRCVPISNHLYFYWYRQILGQKVEFLVSFYNNEISEKSEIFDDQFSVERPDGSNFTLKIRSTKLEDSAMYFCASSEGGGGEADTQYFGPGTRLTVL.

The chain combines TRBV9 with TRBJ2-1; no clear D gene. Trimming cost V 0 bases and J 4 bases, with 5 bases left between them. Germline V gene sequence: CDR1 SGDLS, CDR2 YYNGEE. The CDR3 has 13 residues. The CDR3 protein is CASSVGQYNEQFF. CDR3 bases: TGTGCCAGCAGCGTAGGGCAGTACAATGAGCAGTTCTTC.

This clonotype appeared a few times. V usage is TRBV3-1 and J usage is TRBJ2-7, with unresolved D. Trimming removed 1 base from V and 6 bases from J, with 10 bases in between. Germline V CDR1 and CDR2: LGHDT, YNNKEL (reference sequence). The length of the CDR3 is 13 residues. The DNA of the CDR3 is TGTGCCAGCAGCCAAGTCTCCTCCACCGAGCAGTACTTC. It translates to CASSQVSSTEQYF.

This clonotype appeared a single time. The gene calls are TRBV7-6 and TRBJ2-4; TRBD1 agrees at 8 bases. The CDR3 covers 14 residues. With 1 base clipped from V and 9 bases from J, the junction kept 5 bases outside the gene matches. Germline lookup yields CDR1 SGHVS and CDR2 FNYEAQ. As DNA, the CDR3 is TGTGCCAGCAGCTTAGTTACAGGGGGTGGCATTCAGTACTTC. Protein product: CASSLVTGGGIQYF.

This clonotype has only a few counts. The V gene is TRBV18, the J gene TRBJ2-5; D unresolved. Germline V CDR1 and CDR2: KGHSH, LQKENI. The CDR3 is 16 amino acids. Between the trimmed V and J ends, which lost 0 bases and 4 bases, there was a span of 15 bases. As DNA, the CDR3 is TGTGCCAGCTCACCACCGGGTGTGGCCCCGGGAGAGACCCAGTACTTC. Translation: CASSPPGVAPGETQYF. Full variable domain (remainder filled in from reference TRBV18 and TRBJ2-5): NAGVMQNPRHLVRRRGQEARLRCSPMKGHSHVYWYRQLPEEGLKFMVYLQKENIIDESGMPKERFSAEFPKEGPSILRIQQVVRGDSAAYFCASSPPGVAPGETQYFGPGTRLLVL.

The table lists this clonotype with many counts. V gene TRBV5-1 combines with J gene TRBJ1-1, with D possibly matching TRBD1 (5 bases). The CDR3 has 13 amino acids. The V end lost 6 bases, the J end lost 7 bases, and 16 bases lay between the germline ends. Germline V CDR1 and CDR2: SGHRS, YFSETQ. CDR3 bases: TGCGCCAGCACGGAACAGGCGAACGGTGAAGCTTTCTTT. It specifies CASTEQANGEAFF.

Worth noting for this clonotype: At one of its ends the junction is not consistent with the germline gene, which may arise from a read error. The chain couples TRBV5-1 to TRBJ1-1, with D maybe TRBD1 (6 bases). CDR1 and CDR2 from the germline V gene are SGHRS and YFSETQ. This CDR3 is built from 14 residues. The chain's CDR3 is CACSLAGANTEAFF. The CDR3 coding sequence is TGCGCCTGCAGCTTGGCGGGGGCGAACACTGAAGCTTTCTTT.